Detailed here is one TCR beta chain. Its cognate antigen is unknown. The treatment is: roughly 20 received Ad26.COV2.S at low or high dose, single or two shots; roughly five received placebo; per-sample allocation not given. Vaccine and placebo recipients were sampled on day 63 after the first injection. The individual, an adult aged 18-55 years, was a donor in Boston. The protocol was immunoSEQ multiplex PCR, while the TCRdb copy is restricted to in-frame clones and leaves out a portion. The sample holds about half a million clones, roughly nine tenths seen once. These data originate in a study of Ad26.COV2.S vaccination and SARS-CoV-2 variants. Study background: COV1001, an Ad26.COV2.S trial, supplied this vaccine-arm donor.

Study-level points and caveats: Overall T cell responses may have been underestimated by the analyses of TCR breadth and depth. After vaccination, substantial breadth of spike-specific CD8+ and CD4+ responses was reported.

The clonotype comes from a person between 18 and 65 years old who received the Ad26.COV2.S COVID-19 vaccine or a placebo. The sample was peripheral blood, taken in a trial of Ad26.COV2.S vaccine versus placebo.

The chain's CDR3 is CASRDRVLLYGYTF. Written as DNA, the CDR3 is TGTGCCAGCAGAGACAGGGTACTACTGTATGGCTACACCTTC. J is TRBJ1-2 and V is TRBV2, with 7 bases identical to TRBD1. The CDR3 totals 14 residues. The V and J ends lost 6 bases and 5 bases, in that order; junction bases with no gene match: 9. Germline V gene data show CDR1 as SNHLY and CDR2 as FYNNEI.